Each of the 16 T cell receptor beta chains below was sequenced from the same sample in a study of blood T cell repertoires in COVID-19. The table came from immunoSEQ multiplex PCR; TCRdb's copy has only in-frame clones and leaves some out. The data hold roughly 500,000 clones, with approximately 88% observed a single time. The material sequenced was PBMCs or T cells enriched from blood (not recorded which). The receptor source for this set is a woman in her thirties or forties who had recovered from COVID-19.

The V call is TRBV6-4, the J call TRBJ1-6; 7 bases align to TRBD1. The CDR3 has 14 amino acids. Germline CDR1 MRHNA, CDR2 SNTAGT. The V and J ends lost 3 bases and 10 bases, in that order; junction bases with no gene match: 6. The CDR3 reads CASSENRGTSPLHF. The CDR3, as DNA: TGTGCCAGCAGTGAGAACAGGGGTACGTCACCCCTCCACTTT.

The CDR3 coding sequence is TGTGCCAGCAGTCTCTCTGGGGCCAACGTCCTGACTTTC. Its translation is CASSLSGANVLTF. This chain links TRBV12-3 or TRBV12-4 with TRBJ2-6, with D uncertain. The length of the CDR3 is 13 residues. V was pared by 5 bases and J by 0 bases, with 2 bases between.

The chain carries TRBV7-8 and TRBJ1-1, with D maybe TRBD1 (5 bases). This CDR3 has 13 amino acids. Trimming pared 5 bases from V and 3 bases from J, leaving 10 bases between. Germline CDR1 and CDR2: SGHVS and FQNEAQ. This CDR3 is CASSPGYDTEAFF. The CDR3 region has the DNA TGTGCCAGCAGCCCAGGGTATGACACTGAAGCTTTCTTT.

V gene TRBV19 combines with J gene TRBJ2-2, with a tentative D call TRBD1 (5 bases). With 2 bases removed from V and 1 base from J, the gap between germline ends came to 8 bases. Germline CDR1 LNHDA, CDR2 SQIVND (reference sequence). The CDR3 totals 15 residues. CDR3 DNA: TGTGCCAGTAGTATACAAGGGGTGAACACCGGGGAGCTGTTTTTT. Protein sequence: CASSIQGVNTGELFF.

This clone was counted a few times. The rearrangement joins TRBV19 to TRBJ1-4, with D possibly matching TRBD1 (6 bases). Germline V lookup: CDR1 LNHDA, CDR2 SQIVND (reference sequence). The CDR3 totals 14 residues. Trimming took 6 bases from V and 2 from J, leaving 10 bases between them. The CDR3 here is CASRWTVTNEKLFF. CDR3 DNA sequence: TGTGCCAGTAGATGGACAGTTACTAATGAAAAACTGTTTTTT.

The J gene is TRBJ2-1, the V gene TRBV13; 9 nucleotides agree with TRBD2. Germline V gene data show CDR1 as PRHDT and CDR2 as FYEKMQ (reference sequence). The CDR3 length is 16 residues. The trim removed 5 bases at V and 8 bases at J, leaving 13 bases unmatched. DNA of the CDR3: TGTGCCAGCAGCCTTAGCGGGGGCAGCCATCTGGATGAGCAGTTCTTC. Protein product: CASSLSGGSHLDEQFF.

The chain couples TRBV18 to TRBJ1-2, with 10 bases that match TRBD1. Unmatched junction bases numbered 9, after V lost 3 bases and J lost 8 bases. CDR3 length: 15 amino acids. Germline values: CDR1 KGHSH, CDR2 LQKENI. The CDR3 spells CASSPYTGTGDGYTF. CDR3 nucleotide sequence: TGTGCCAGCTCACCTTACACCGGGACAGGGGACGGCTACACCTTC.

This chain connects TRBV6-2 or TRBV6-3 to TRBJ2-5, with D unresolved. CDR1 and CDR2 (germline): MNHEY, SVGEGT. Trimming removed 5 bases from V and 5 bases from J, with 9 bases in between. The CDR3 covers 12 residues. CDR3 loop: CASSPSLETQYF. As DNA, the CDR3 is TGTGCCAGCAGTCCGTCTCTGGAGACCCAGTACTTC.

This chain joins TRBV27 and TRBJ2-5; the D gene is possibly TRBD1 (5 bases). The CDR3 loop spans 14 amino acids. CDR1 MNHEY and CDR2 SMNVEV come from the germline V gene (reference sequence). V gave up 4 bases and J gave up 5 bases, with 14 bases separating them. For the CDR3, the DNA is TGTGCCAGCAGTTCAACCCCAGGGTGGGAGACCCAGTACTTC. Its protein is CASSSTPGWETQYF.

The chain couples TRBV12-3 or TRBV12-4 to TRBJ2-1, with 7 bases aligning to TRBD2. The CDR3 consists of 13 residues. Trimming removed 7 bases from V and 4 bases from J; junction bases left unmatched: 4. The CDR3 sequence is CASTQRGYNEQFF. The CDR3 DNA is TGTGCCAGCACCCAGCGGGGTTACAATGAGCAGTTCTTC.

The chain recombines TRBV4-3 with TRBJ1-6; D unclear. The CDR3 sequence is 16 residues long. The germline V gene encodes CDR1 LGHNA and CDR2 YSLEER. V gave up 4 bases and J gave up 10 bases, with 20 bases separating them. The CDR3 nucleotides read TGCGCCAGCAGCCCAGACTTGAGGGTTACTAGGTCACCCCTCCACTTT. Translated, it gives CASSPDLRVTRSPLHF.

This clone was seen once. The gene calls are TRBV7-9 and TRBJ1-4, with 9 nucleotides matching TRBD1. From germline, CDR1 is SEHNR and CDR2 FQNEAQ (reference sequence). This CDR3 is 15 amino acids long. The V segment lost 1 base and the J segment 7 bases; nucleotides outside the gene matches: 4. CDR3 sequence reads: CASSLDGDRAEKLFF. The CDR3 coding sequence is TGTGCCAGCAGCTTAGATGGGGACAGGGCTGAAAAACTGTTTTTT.

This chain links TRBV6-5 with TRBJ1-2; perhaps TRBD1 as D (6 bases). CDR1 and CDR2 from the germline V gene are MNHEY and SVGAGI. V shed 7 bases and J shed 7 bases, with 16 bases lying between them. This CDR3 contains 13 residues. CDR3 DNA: TGTGCCAGCACCCTAGGGGGAAGGTCTGGCTACACCTTC. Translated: CASTLGGRSGYTF.

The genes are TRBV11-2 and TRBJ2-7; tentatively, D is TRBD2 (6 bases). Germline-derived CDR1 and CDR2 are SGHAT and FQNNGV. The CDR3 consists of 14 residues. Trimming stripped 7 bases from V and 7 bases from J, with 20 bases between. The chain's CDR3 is CASTTLAFLQEQYF. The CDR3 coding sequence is TGTGCCAGCACCACCCTAGCGTTTTTACAAGAGCAGTACTTC.

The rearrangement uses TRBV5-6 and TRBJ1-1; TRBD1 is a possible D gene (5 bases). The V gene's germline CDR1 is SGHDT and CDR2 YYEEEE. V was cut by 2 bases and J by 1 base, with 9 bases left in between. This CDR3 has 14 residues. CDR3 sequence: CASSLRQGNTEAFF. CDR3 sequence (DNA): TGTGCCAGCAGCTTAAGGCAGGGGAACACTGAAGCTTTCTTT.

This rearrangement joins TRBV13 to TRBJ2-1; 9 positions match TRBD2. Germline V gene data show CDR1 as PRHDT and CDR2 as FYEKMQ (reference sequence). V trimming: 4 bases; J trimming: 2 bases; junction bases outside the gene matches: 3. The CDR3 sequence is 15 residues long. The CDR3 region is CASSSSGRTYNEQFF. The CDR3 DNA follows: TGTGCCAGCAGCTCCAGCGGGAGGACCTACAATGAGCAGTTCTTC.